The TCR beta chain under discussion was sequenced for a study of blood T cells in healthy people across ages. Whole-study context: About one barcoded beta molecule was captured per two T cells (by template switching).

The study, taken as a whole, reports: Naive T cell percentage and TCR beta diversity correlated strongly. Bulk PBMC profiling left naive and antigen-experienced comparisons inconclusive. Older individuals had lower TCR beta diversity per million T cells (the decline was roughly linear).

Combining a sample-barcoded 5' primer with a J-beta primer mix, a second PCR ran for roughly 7 to 12 cycles. TCRdb re-called the 5' RACE reads with MiXCR, one entry per CDR3 protein. The sample has about 2 million distinct CDR3 sequences, roughly 50% seen once. This clonotype appeared a few times. Its matching antigen is unknown. This clonotype originated in a woman aged 35 to 49 in good health. Sample: blood.

The CDR3 region has the DNA TGTGCCAGCAGCCTAAGAGGGACAGGCCTTGAAGATACGCAGTATTTT. Translation gives CASSLRGTGLEDTQYF. This chain connects TRBV11-2 to TRBJ2-3, with 8 bases identical to TRBD1. Per germline, CDR1 SGHAT and CDR2 FQNNGV. V was pared by 5 bases and J by 5 bases, with 12 bases of the junction left unmatched. CDR3 length: 16 amino acids. The full variable domain, its missing parts supplied by reference TRBV11-2 and TRBJ2-3, is EAGVAQSPRYKIIEKRQSVAFWCNPISGHATLYWYQQILGQGPKLLIQFQNNGVVDDSQLPKDRFSAERLKGVDSTLKIQPAKLEDSAVYLCASSLRGTGLEDTQYFGPGTRLTVL.